Presented here are 10 T cell receptor beta chains from one specimen sequenced in a study of early T cells in non-severe SARS-CoV-2 infection. TCRdb re-called the 5' RACE reads through MiXCR, storing one row per CDR3 protein. This table holds 75,000 to 90,000 distinct CDR3 sequences, more than 12% found once. The sample taken for sequencing was whole blood. Source of these receptors: an adult who was a healthcare worker with PCR-confirmed SARS-CoV-2 infection or an uninfected control (not recorded which).

There are many counts of this clonotype. The gene calls are TRBV28 and TRBJ1-5; D is ambiguous. Trimming took 3 bases from V and 7 from J, leaving 7 bases between them. This CDR3 contains 12 residues. Germline V CDR1 and CDR2: MDHEN, SYDVKM. This chain's CDR3 is CASSLEGQPQHF. The CDR3 DNA is TGTGCCAGCAGTTTGGAGGGCCAGCCCCAGCATTTT.

This clonotype was seen more than once but under ten times. The genes are TRBV12-3 or TRBV12-4 and TRBJ1-5; a weak D match, TRBD1 (5 bases). The CDR3 is made up of 18 amino acids. Between the trimmed V and J ends, which lost 5 bases and 7 bases, there was a span of 27 bases. This CDR3 reads CASSRYPSVGEVHQPQHF. The CDR3 DNA sequence: TGTGCCAGCAGTCGTTACCCTTCGGTGGGGGAGGTCCACCAGCCCCAGCATTTT.

The chain employs TRBV4-1 and TRBJ2-4, with 11 positions matching TRBD2. The CDR3 consists of 16 residues. V lost 1 base to trimming and J lost 6 bases; unmatched junction nucleotides: 5. Looked up from germline, CDR1 is MGHRA and CDR2 is YSYEKL. The chain's CDR3 is CASSQVVAGGGNIQYF. In DNA form, the CDR3 reads TGCGCCAGCAGCCAAGTGGTAGCGGGAGGGGGAAACATTCAGTACTTC.

This clonotype was seen at least ten times. The J gene is TRBJ1-5, the V gene TRBV20-1; 9 nucleotides match TRBD1. Germline V gene lookup returns CDR1 DFQATT and CDR2 SNEGSKA (reference sequence). This CDR3 contains 13 residues. The V gene end was trimmed by 4 bases and the J gene end by 11 bases; junction bases not matched to a gene: 9. The CDR3 loop reads CSATGQGPRAQHF. CDR3 bases: TGCAGTGCTACGGGACAGGGACCCCGAGCCCAGCATTTT.

This clonotype was seen at least ten times. The gene calls are TRBV29-1 and TRBJ2-5; D remains unclear. This CDR3 region has 11 residues. CDR1 is SQVTM, CDR2 ANQGSEA, per germline. Trimming removed 3 bases from V and 11 bases from J, with 13 bases in between. This CDR3 reads CSVEGSHLQYF. In nucleotides, the CDR3 is TGCAGCGTTGAGGGGTCTCATTTGCAGTACTTC.

CDR3 sequence (DNA): TGCAGTGCTAGAGATAGGGGACTGAGCTCCTATAATTCACCCCTCCACTTT. Its protein is CSARDRGLSSYNSPLHF. The J gene is TRBJ1-6, the V gene TRBV20-1; D might be TRBD1 (5 bases). The CDR3 spans 17 residues. Germline V gives CDR1 DFQATT, CDR2 SNEGSKA (reference sequence). Trimming took 0 bases from V and 0 from J, leaving 12 bases between them.

This clonotype was observed at least ten times. The V and J genes are TRBV7-2 and TRBJ2-1; the D gene could be TRBD1 or TRBD2 (6 bases each). Trimming shortened V by 5 bases and J by 0 bases, and 14 bases separated the two germline ends. CDR1 SGHTA and CDR2 FQGNSA come from the germline V gene. The CDR3 is 16 amino acids. CDR3 sequence (DNA): TGTGCCAGCAGCCCCCGTGGGGGGCACTCCTACAATGAGCAGTTCTTC. The encoded protein is CASSPRGGHSYNEQFF.

This clonotype showed up just a few times. The gene calls are TRBV6-1 and TRBJ2-7; the match to TRBD1 covers 8 bases. CDR1 MNHNS and CDR2 SASEGT come from the germline V gene. V gave up 7 bases and J gave up 1 base; unmatched junction bases: 6. This CDR3 has 14 amino acids. Here the CDR3 reads CASTRTGTSYEQYF. In DNA, the CDR3 is TGTGCCAGCACACGGACAGGGACATCCTACGAGCAGTACTTC.

This clonotype has just a few counts. The V gene is TRBV2, the J gene TRBJ2-2, with 7 nucleotides matching TRBD1. Trimming cost V 6 bases and J 6 bases; bases outside gene matches: 7. The germline CDR1 and CDR2 sequences are SNHLY and FYNNEI. There are 14 residues in the CDR3. Here the CDR3 reads CASSGDRVSGELFF. The DNA of the CDR3 is TGTGCCAGCAGCGGAGACAGGGTATCCGGGGAGCTGTTTTTT.

This clonotype has a count of ten or more. The chain uses TRBV3-1 and TRBJ2-1; 11 positions match TRBD2. Germline CDR1 and CDR2: LGHDT and YNNKEL (reference sequence). After removal of 3 bases from V and 4 bases from J, the junction contained 5 bases not matched to a gene. The CDR3 spans 16 residues. In DNA, the CDR3 is TGTGCCAGCAGCCAGACACTAGCGGGAGATTACAATGAGCAGTTCTTC. The encoded protein is CASSQTLAGDYNEQFF.